The next 28 T cell receptor beta chains were all read from a single sample in a study of metastatic and nonmetastatic thyroid tumors. With MiXCR, TCRdb called clones anew from the PCR reads. This sample yields some 17,000 clones, of which under 35% are seen a single time; less than 15% belongs to the top ten. No patient had received any treatment before thyroid surgery. Sequencing was done on a sample of adjacent normal tissue. These receptors all come from a female donor with papillary thyroid cancer or a benign thyroid nodule (not recorded which). Some clones in this sample may be carry-over from other donors' samples.

This chain links TRBV2 with TRBJ1-2; possible D gene TRBD1, 5 bases. The germline V and J ends were trimmed by 8 bases and 3 bases, with 7 bases remaining between them. Germline V gene data show CDR1 as SNHLY and CDR2 as FYNNEI. There are 11 residues in the CDR3. The CDR3 loop reads CASGAYYGYTF. CDR3 nucleotide sequence: TGTGCCAGCGGGGCCTACTATGGCTACACCTTC.

A few counts support this clone. A read error may produce the germline difference seen at one junction end. In the same sample, other DNA sequences code for this CDR3. The V and J genes are TRBV6-5 and TRBJ2-7; 8 bases are shared with TRBD1. This CDR3 is 15 amino acids long. The germline gives CDR1 MNHEY, CDR2 SVGAGI. The CDR3 sequence: CASSYYQGATYEQYF. The CDR3 DNA sequence: TGTGCCAGTAGTTACTACCAGGGGGCGACCTACGAGCAGTACTTC.

On this clone itself: A read error may explain this, as a much larger clone is one base away. Likely a read error: the CDR3 ends without its conserved phenylalanine or tryptophan. This chain joins TRBV7-3 and TRBJ2-2; D may be TRBD1 (6 bases). The germline V gene encodes CDR1 SGHTA and CDR2 FQGTGA. The CDR3 covers 13 residues. Trimming left V 5 bases short and J 14 bases short, with 18 bases between. The CDR3 protein is CASSGQNTGVLFS. The CDR3 nucleotides are TGTGCCAGCAGCGGACAGAACACCGGGGTACTGTTTTCT.

The gene calls are TRBV9 and TRBJ2-2, with a weak D call TRBD2 (6 bases). Germline V gene sequence: CDR1 SGDLS, CDR2 YYNGEE. The CDR3 has 12 residues. The V end was cut by 7 bases, the J end by 7 bases, with 11 bases between. The CDR3 protein is CASGGDLGELFF. The CDR3 coding sequence is TGTGCCAGCGGAGGGGATCTCGGGGAGCTGTTTTTT.

The rearrangement joins TRBV30 to TRBJ1-2; 7 positions agree with TRBD1. The trim removed 4 bases at V and 4 bases at J, leaving 12 bases unmatched. Germline V CDR1 and CDR2: GTSNPN, SVGIG (reference sequence). The CDR3 sequence is 15 residues long. CDR3 coding DNA: TGTGCCTGGAAGACTCCCGGGACAGCTTTCTATGGCTACACCTTC. This sequence encodes CAWKTPGTAFYGYTF.

The chain is built from TRBV2 and TRBJ2-1, with TRBD2 matching 10 bases. Losses at the gene ends were 5 bases for V and 3 bases for J; bases not matched to a gene: 4. The germline gives CDR1 SNHLY, CDR2 FYNNEI. CDR3 size: 15 residues. The CDR3 region has the DNA TGTGCCAGCAGTCCGACTAGCGGGTTCTACAATGAGCAGTTCTTC. Encoded protein: CASSPTSGFYNEQFF.

This clone has more than one count but fewer than ten. This sequence joins TRBV28 and TRBJ2-3; D ambiguous. V lost 7 bases and J 6 bases, leaving 23 bases between the germline ends. Germline assignment: CDR1 MDHEN and CDR2 SYDVKM. There are 16 residues in the CDR3. Here the CDR3 DNA reads TGTGCCAGCACCCGAAAACCCCTGGGCCGGTGGGATACGCAGTATTTT. Translation gives CASTRKPLGRWDTQYF. Full variable domain (missing parts from reference TRBV28 and TRBJ2-3): DVKVTQSSRYLVKRTGEKVFLECVQDMDHENMFWYRQDPGLGLRLIYFSYDVKMKEKGDIPEGYSVSREKKERFSLILESASTNQTSMYLCASTRKPLGRWDTQYFGPGTRLTVL.

This clone was seen only a few times. This sequence joins TRBV12-3 or TRBV12-4 and TRBJ2-3; no reliable D call. This CDR3 region has 11 residues. The V end lost 3 bases, the J end lost 9 bases, and 7 bases lay between the germline ends. For the CDR3, the DNA is TGTGCCAGCAGTTTGTCCTCCACGCAGTATTTT. Its translation is CASSLSSTQYF.

The V and J genes are TRBV20-1 and TRBJ1-1; D is perhaps TRBD1 (6 bases). The CDR3 runs 14 residues. Germline CDR1 and CDR2: DFQATT and SNEGSKA (reference sequence). V was clipped by 5 bases and J by 1 base, with 14 bases between them. The CDR3, as DNA: TGCAGTGCTGAGTCGGGGGCCGCGAACACTGAAGCTTTCTTT. Amino acid sequence: CSAESGAANTEAFF.

The genes are TRBV24-1 and TRBJ2-1, with 7 bases that match TRBD1. After removal of 0 bases from V and 8 bases from J, the junction contained 3 bases not matched to a gene. The germline V gene has CDR1 KGHDR and CDR2 SFDVKD. CDR3 length: 14 amino acids. CDR3 bases: TGTGCCACCAGTGATTTGAACAGGGGTGATGAGCAGTTCTTC. Encoded protein: CATSDLNRGDEQFF.

This clone was picked up a small number of times. This may come from a read error, since a much larger clone is one base off. The gene calls are TRBV28 and TRBJ2-7, with 9 bases matching TRBD2. CDR3 length: 16 residues. CDR1 is MDHEN and CDR2 is SYDVKM in the germline V gene. After removal of 6 bases from V and 3 bases from J, the junction contained 12 bases not matched to a gene. The CDR3 DNA follows: TGTGCCAGCAGGCCACCGGGACTAGCAGCCGTCTACGAGCAGTACTTC. It translates to CASRPPGLAAVYEQYF.

This clone has a handful of counts. This chain uses TRBV5-1 with TRBJ1-2, with 8 positions matching TRBD1. This CDR3 comprises 15 residues. The J segment lost 5 bases and the V segment lost 0 bases, leaving 6 bases of the junction unmatched. Looked up from germline, CDR1 is SGHRS and CDR2 is YFSETQ. The DNA of the CDR3 is TGCGCCAGCAGCTTGGGACAGGGGATTAATTATGGCTACACCTTC. This sequence encodes CASSLGQGINYGYTF.

The V gene is TRBV20-1, the J gene TRBJ1-5; D gene ambiguous. The V and J ends lost 3 bases and 0 bases respectively, with 15 bases between them. The germline V gene has CDR1 DFQATT and CDR2 SNEGSKA (reference sequence). The CDR3 length is 16 residues. CDR3 residues: CSASGVRGRSNQPQHF. CDR3 nucleotides: TGCAGTGCTAGCGGCGTGCGTGGACGTAGCAATCAGCCCCAGCATTTT.

The chain has TRBV4-2 and TRBJ2-1, with 7 bases identical to TRBD2. Trimming removed 8 bases from V and 0 bases from J; junction bases left unmatched: 10. Per germline, CDR1 LGHNA and CDR2 YNFKEQ. The CDR3 has 16 amino acids. The CDR3 protein is CASGTTSWSSYNEQFF. The CDR3 DNA reads TGTGCCAGCGGCACGACTAGCTGGAGCTCCTACAATGAGCAGTTCTTC.

Ten or more counts support this clone. The CDR3 spells CASSYGETFF. CDR3 in DNA: TGTGCCAGCAGTTATGGGGAAACTTTCTTT. The chain couples TRBV6-2 or TRBV6-3 to TRBJ1-1; D is ambiguous. The germline V gene encodes CDR1 MNHEY and CDR2 SVGEGT. V shed 3 bases and J shed 12 bases, with 8 bases lying between them. The CDR3 loop spans 10 amino acids.

By sample fraction, this clone is medium-sized. The chain couples TRBV20-1 to TRBJ2-1; tentative D call: TRBD2 (6 bases). The germline CDR1 and CDR2 sequences are DFQATT and SNEGSKA (reference sequence). CDR3 size: 15 residues. The germline V and J ends were trimmed by 6 bases and 5 bases, with 20 bases remaining between them. The CDR3, as DNA: TGCAGTGCCTCGAGTGGTCGGGGGTTAGACAATGAGCAGTTCTTC. Its translation: CSASSGRGLDNEQFF.

The chain is built from TRBV6-5 and TRBJ1-2; 8 bases are a match to TRBD1. Germline V gives CDR1 MNHEY, CDR2 SVGAGI. With 8 bases clipped from V and 4 bases from J, the junction kept 15 bases outside the gene matches. The CDR3 contains 16 residues. The CDR3 DNA reads TGTGCCAGCGTTGACGGGGACAGGTTAATAATCTATGGCTACACCTTC. Translated: CASVDGDRLIIYGYTF.

This clone appeared a few times. The chain joins TRBV12-3 or TRBV12-4 to TRBJ2-7; D gene uncertain. V lost 2 bases to trimming and J lost 6 bases, with 8 bases between them. This CDR3 has 12 amino acids. The CDR3 DNA reads as TGTGCCAGCAGTTTAATGGGGTCCGAGCAGTACTTC. It specifies CASSLMGSEQYF.

The chain is built from TRBV27 and TRBJ2-7; 8 nucleotides match TRBD2. CDR1 and CDR2 from the germline V gene are MNHEY and SMNVEV (reference sequence). The V segment lost 8 bases and the J segment 5 bases; nucleotides outside the gene matches: 8. The CDR3 has 13 residues. The CDR3, as DNA: TGTGCCAGCTCCTTCAGCGGGAGCGACGAGCAGTACTTC. Its translation: CASSFSGSDEQYF.

The chain employs TRBV12-3 or TRBV12-4 and TRBJ2-3; TRBD1 might be the D (6 bases). The CDR3 consists of 13 residues. V was shortened by 6 bases and J by 10 bases, with 17 bases between the two germline ends. The CDR3 loop is CASSGVMGAAQYF. The CDR3, as DNA: TGTGCCAGCAGCGGTGTCATGGGGGCGGCGCAGTATTTT.

The J gene is TRBJ2-3, the V gene TRBV20-1, with 9 bases identical to TRBD2. This CDR3 has 13 amino acids. V lost 5 bases, J lost 5 bases, and 5 bases stayed unmatched. CDR1 is DFQATT and CDR2 is SNEGSKA in the germline V gene (reference sequence). The chain's CDR3 is CSALGLAIDTQYF. The CDR3 nucleotides are TGCAGTGCTCTGGGACTAGCAATAGATACGCAGTATTTT.

This clone was seen a few times. The genes are TRBV2 and TRBJ2-7; 11 bases fit TRBD1. There are 11 residues in the CDR3. Germline CDR1 and CDR2: SNHLY and FYNNEI. V trimming: 9 bases; J trimming: 7 bases; junction bases outside the gene matches: 2. As DNA, the CDR3 is TGTGCCAGTGGGACAGGGGGAGAGCAGTACTTC. Amino acids: CASGTGGEQYF.

The rearrangement links TRBV30 to TRBJ1-1; possible D gene TRBD1, 6 bases. Trimming shortened V by 3 bases and J by 0 bases, and 20 bases separated the two germline ends. The germline V gene has CDR1 GTSNPN and CDR2 SVGIG (reference sequence). This CDR3 is 17 amino acids long. CDR3 in DNA: TGTGCCTGGAGACCAGTGGGGGCAGTGAACATGAACACTGAAGCTTTCTTT. It specifies CAWRPVGAVNMNTEAFF.

The chain is built from TRBV20-1 and TRBJ1-1; tentatively, D is TRBD1 (5 bases). Germline V lookup: CDR1 DFQATT, CDR2 SNEGSKA (reference sequence). The V and J ends lost 3 bases and 3 bases respectively, with 11 bases between them. This CDR3 has 13 residues. CDR3 nucleotides: TGCAGTGCTAGTTATCGAGGGGACACTGAAGCTTTCTTT. This gives the protein CSASYRGDTEAFF.

The table lists this clone with a few counts. The chain is built from TRBV6-5 and TRBJ2-7; the D gene could be TRBD1 or TRBD2 (6 bases each). The ends were cut back, 4 bases at V and 2 bases at J, with 15 bases in the middle. The germline V gene encodes CDR1 MNHEY and CDR2 SVGAGI. The CDR3 covers 15 residues. The CDR3 nucleotides read TGTGCCAGCAGTTTCCGCGGCGGGACAACCTACGAGCAGTACTTC. Translated: CASSFRGGTTYEQYF.

The V gene is TRBV6-5, the J gene TRBJ2-2; D perhaps matches TRBD2 (5 bases). The germline V gene encodes CDR1 MNHEY and CDR2 SVGAGI. The CDR3 extends over 15 amino acids. V was clipped by 4 bases and J by 5 bases, with 14 bases between them. The DNA of the CDR3 is TGTGCCAGCAGTTCGGTATCGGGAACTACCGGGGAGCTGTTTTTT. Translating it yields CASSSVSGTTGELFF.

The rearrangement links TRBV2 to TRBJ1-1; possibly TRBD1 for D (5 bases). Deletions cut 5 bases from V and 8 bases from J, with 9 bases between. The CDR3 runs 11 residues. Germline-derived CDR1 and CDR2 are SNHLY and FYNNEI. The chain's CDR3 is CASSPQAEAFF. The CDR3 nucleotides read TGTGCCAGCAGTCCACAGGCCGAAGCTTTCTTT.

CDR3 sequence: CASSFKSGELFF. CDR3 nucleotides: TGTGCCAGCAGCTTTAAGTCCGGGGAGCTGTTTTTT. The genes are TRBV11-2 and TRBJ2-2, with D unresolved. V lost 3 bases and J 6 bases, leaving 5 bases between the germline ends. Germline V gives CDR1 SGHAT, CDR2 FQNNGV. CDR3 length: 12 amino acids.